This T cell receptor (beta chain) came from a study of beta chain features in type 1 diabetes. Study-level information: Similarity in age, gender and cell yields was seen between patients and healthy donors.

From germline, CDR1 is DFQATT and CDR2 SNEGSKA (reference sequence). The CDR3 runs to 11 residues. V shed 6 bases and J shed 6 bases, with 12 bases lying between them. Expressed TCRB transcripts were sequenced because the isolated RNA had all been reverse transcribed beforehand. Using immunoSEQ multiplex PCR, the repertoire was profiled, and TCRdb retains in-frame clones only, with some absent. The sample yields 300,000 to 350,000 clones, roughly 8% seen once. The TCR was taken from a woman aged 18-29 years in good health. Source material: central memory CD4+ T cells from blood. The chain recombines TRBV20-1 with TRBJ2-7, with D tentatively TRBD1 (6 bases). CDR3 DNA sequence: TGCAGTGCGAGGGGGTCTTCCGAGCAGTACTTC. It specifies CSARGSSEQYF.